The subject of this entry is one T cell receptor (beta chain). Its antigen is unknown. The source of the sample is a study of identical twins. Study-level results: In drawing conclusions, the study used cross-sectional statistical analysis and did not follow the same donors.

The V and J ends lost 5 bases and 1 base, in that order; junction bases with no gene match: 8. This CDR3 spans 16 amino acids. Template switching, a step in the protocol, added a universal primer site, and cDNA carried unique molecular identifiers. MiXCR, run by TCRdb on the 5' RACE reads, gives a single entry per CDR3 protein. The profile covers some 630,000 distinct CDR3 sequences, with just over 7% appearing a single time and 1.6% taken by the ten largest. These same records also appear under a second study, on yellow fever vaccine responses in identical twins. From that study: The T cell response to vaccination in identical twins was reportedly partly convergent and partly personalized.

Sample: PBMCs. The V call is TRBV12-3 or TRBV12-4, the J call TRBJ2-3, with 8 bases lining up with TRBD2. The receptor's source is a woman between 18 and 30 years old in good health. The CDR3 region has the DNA TGTGCCAGCAGTCCGATAGCGGGGTGGGGCACAGATACGCAGTATTTT. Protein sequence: CASSPIAGWGTDTQYF.